A selection of T cell receptor beta chains follows, all from one sample in a study of T cell responses to AZD1222 COVID-19 vaccine. TCRdb keeps only in-frame clones here, not all; method: immunoSEQ multiplex PCR. This table has roughly 110,000 clones, approximately 90% appearing once. The specimen was peripheral blood, collected 28 days after the second AZD1222 dose. These receptor sequences come from an adult who received the AZD1222 COVID-19 vaccine. The CDR3 runs from the conserved cysteine through the conserved F or W.

j_gene,v_gene,CDR3aa
TRBJ1-5,TRBV9,CASSEGTGVGNQPQHF
TRBJ2-7,TRBV7-2,CASSLVLATSYEQYF
TRBJ2-7,TRBV5-1,CASRRTDTYEQYF
TRBJ2-1,TRBV19,CASSAILSSYNEQFF
TRBJ2-1,TRBV6-2/TRBV6-3,CASSSGPYDEQFF
TRBJ1-5,TRBV19,CASSIRDIDQPQHF
TRBJ2-3,TRBV9,CASSTSTGYKTADTQYF
TRBJ1-5,TRBV7-8,CASSPGQGGNQPQHF
TRBJ2-7,TRBV6-2/TRBV6-3,CASSYSGGGLYEQYF
TRBJ2-7,TRBV10-3,CAITGNRDRGYEQYF
TRBJ2-2,TRBV3-1/TRBV3-2,CASSASGGNTGELFF
TRBJ2-2,TRBV6-2/TRBV6-3,CASSPTLFERGMFGELFF
TRBJ2-4,TRBV3-1/TRBV3-2,CASSHPRLAGENIQYF
TRBJ1-1,TRBV10-3,CAISGQGSNTEAFF
TRBJ2-1,TRBV7-2,CASSGRTGAQTQFF
TRBJ2-2,TRBV6-5,CASSYKDTGELFF
TRBJ1-2,TRBV6-5,CASRPGTGYGYTF
TRBJ1-1,TRBV6-5,CASSYLQGNTEAFF
TRBJ1-3,TRBV18,CASSPERDRISGNTIYF
TRBJ1-2,TRBV6-1,CASSERGRGEGYTF
TRBJ2-2,TRBV27,CASSFGTGGFRAGELFF
TRBJ1-2,TRBV18,CASSSQSPGQGGYTF
TRBJ2-3,TRBV4-1,CASSQATGDFRTDTQYF